The 19 T cell receptor beta chains below come from one sample, sequenced in a study of cytomegalovirus exposure and HLA in healthy donors. The primer mix had 60 Vbeta and 13 Jbeta primers. The protocol was immunoSEQ multiplex PCR, while the TCRdb copy is restricted to in-frame clones and leaves out a portion. Of about 200,000 clones in the sample, around 78% were seen once. The material sequenced was PBMCs. These receptors were obtained from a woman aged 25 to 39 in good health and CMV-seropositive.

J is TRBJ2-5 and V is TRBV28; tentative D call: TRBD2 (7 bases). Germline CDR1 reads MDHEN; CDR2 reads SYDVKM. Deletions cut 5 bases from V and 1 base from J, with 26 bases between. The CDR3 consists of 19 residues. The CDR3 loop reads CASSGRGASSSEPQETQYF. The CDR3 region has the DNA TGTGCCAGCAGTGGACGGGGGGCCAGTAGCTCGGAGCCCCAAGAGACCCAGTACTTC.

The J gene is TRBJ2-1, the V gene TRBV4-3, with 9 bases identical to TRBD2. With 3 bases clipped from V and 7 bases from J, the junction kept 10 bases outside the gene matches. The CDR3 loop spans 16 amino acids. CDR1 is LGHNA, CDR2 YSLEER, per germline. CDR3 DNA: TGCGCCAGCAGCCAGCGACTAGCGGTCCCAGGTAATGAGCAGTTCTTC. This gives the protein CASSQRLAVPGNEQFF.

The V call is TRBV4-1, the J call TRBJ2-5; D is perhaps TRBD2 (5 bases). V was cut by 1 base and J by 5 bases, with 8 bases left in between. The length of the CDR3 is 13 residues. In germline, CDR1 is MGHRA, CDR2 YSYEKL. The CDR3 DNA reads as TGCGCCAGCAGCCAAGCCGGGGTGGAGACCCAGTACTTC. Translating it yields CASSQAGVETQYF.

This clone turned up a few times. The chain joins TRBV9 to TRBJ2-3, with 7 bases fitting TRBD2. V was clipped by 2 bases and J by 0 bases; unmatched bases: 3. The CDR3 sequence is 15 residues long. Germline lookup yields CDR1 SGDLS and CDR2 YYNGEE. The CDR3 spells CASSVGRGSTDTQYF. In DNA, the CDR3 is TGTGCCAGCAGCGTCGGGCGGGGGAGCACAGATACGCAGTATTTT.

For this clone: The junction and the germline gene differ at one end; a read error may be behind it. Other nucleotide sequences in the sample specify the same CDR3. The gene calls are TRBV19 and TRBJ1-6; D is perhaps TRBD1 (5 bases). This CDR3 region has 16 residues. The germline gives CDR1 LNHDA, CDR2 SQIVND (reference sequence). The CDR3 spells CASSIVWRQLNSPLHF. The CDR3 DNA reads TGTGCCAGTAGTATTGTATGGAGACAGCTAAATTCACCTCTCCACTTT.

This chain joins TRBV9 and TRBJ1-2; D gene uncertain. CDR1 is SGDLS, CDR2 YYNGEE, per germline. Trimming shortened V by 0 bases and J by 8 bases, and 11 bases separated the two germline ends. CDR3 length: 13 residues. The CDR3 bases are TGTGCCAGCAGCGTAGTCGAGGTATCCGGCTACACCTTC. Translation gives CASSVVEVSGYTF.

This sequence joins TRBV27 and TRBJ1-5; weak D call: TRBD1 (6 bases). The germline V gene has CDR1 MNHEY and CDR2 SMNVEV (reference sequence). The length of the CDR3 is 13 residues. V shed 5 bases and J shed 9 bases, with 14 bases lying between them. CDR3 sequence (DNA): TGTGCCAGCAGTGCCCACAGGGAAAGGCCCCAGCATTTT. Translated: CASSAHRERPQHF.

The rearrangement joins TRBV7-3 to TRBJ2-3; 7 bases line up with TRBD1. The CDR3 runs to 16 residues. The germline CDR1 and CDR2 sequences are SGHTA and FQGTGA. V shed 5 bases and J 2 bases; nucleotides not matched to a gene: 10. CDR3 amino acids: CASSPGTAAFTDTQYF. DNA for the CDR3: TGTGCCAGCAGCCCAGGGACAGCTGCTTTCACAGATACGCAGTATTTT.

CDR3 DNA sequence: TGCGCCAGCAGCCGACAGGGGGTTAGCAAAAACATTCAGTACTTC. Translated: CASSRQGVSKNIQYF. This sequence joins TRBV4-1 and TRBJ2-4; 9 bases fit TRBD1. Germline CDR1 and CDR2: MGHRA and YSYEKL. With 4 bases clipped from V and 3 bases from J, the junction kept 4 bases outside the gene matches. The CDR3 is 15 residues long.

This sequence joins TRBV4-3 and TRBJ2-4, with 7 positions matching TRBD2. The CDR3 runs to 15 residues. Germline assignment: CDR1 LGHNA and CDR2 YSLEER. Trimming took 4 bases from V and 2 from J; bases not matched to a gene: 5. The CDR3 loop is CASSPSLASKNIQYF. As DNA, the CDR3 is TGCGCCAGCAGCCCCTCACTAGCGTCCAAAAACATTCAGTACTTC.

The V and J genes are TRBV29-1 and TRBJ1-1; weak D call: TRBD1 (5 bases). With 6 bases removed from V and 1 base from J, the gap between germline ends came to 9 bases. This CDR3 contains 12 residues. Germline V gene data show CDR1 as SQVTM and CDR2 as ANQGSEA. As DNA, the CDR3 is TGCAGCGTCTCAGACAGGAACACTGAAGCTTTCTTT. Residues: CSVSDRNTEAFF.

The chain carries TRBV19 and TRBJ1-4; a possible D gene is TRBD1 (6 bases). V was clipped by 6 bases and J by 4 bases, with 12 bases between them. CDR3 length: 14 residues. CDR1 and CDR2 from the germline V gene are LNHDA and SQIVND (reference sequence). The CDR3 bases are TGTGCCAGTAGGACAGGAGGACGTAATGAAAAACTGTTTTTT. Translating it yields CASRTGGRNEKLFF.

This chain links TRBV11-3 with TRBJ2-7; 7 bases match TRBD1. The trim removed 3 bases at V and 2 bases at J, leaving 7 bases unmatched. Germline-derived CDR1 and CDR2 are SGHNT and YENEEA. The CDR3 spans 15 residues. The CDR3 loop is CASSLRQGVTYEQYF. The DNA of the CDR3 is TGTGCCAGCAGCTTGCGGCAGGGGGTAACCTACGAGCAGTACTTC.

This clone came up a few times. The chain recombines TRBV28 with TRBJ2-3; 8 bases agree with TRBD1. Germline trimming cut 6 bases from V and 0 bases from J; bases unmatched to any gene: 5. CDR3 length equals 15 residues. Per the germline V gene, CDR1 is MDHEN and CDR2 is SYDVKM. This CDR3 reads CASSMDRASTDTQYF. Written as DNA, the CDR3 is TGTGCCAGCAGCATGGACAGGGCTAGCACAGATACGCAGTATTTT.

The rearrangement links TRBV28 to TRBJ2-1, with TRBD2 as a possible D gene (5 bases). V was clipped by 2 bases and J by 7 bases, with 15 bases between them. The CDR3 runs 15 residues. Germline loops: CDR1 MDHEN, CDR2 SYDVKM. The CDR3 nucleotides read TGTGCCAGCAGTTTAAACACTAGTCCACGGAATGAGCAGTTCTTC. It yields the protein CASSLNTSPRNEQFF.

The chain couples TRBV4-3 to TRBJ1-3; D unresolved. This CDR3 is built from 13 residues. Germline values: CDR1 LGHNA, CDR2 YSLEER. Trimming cost V 0 bases and J 9 bases, with 9 bases left between them. The CDR3 DNA is TGCGCCAGCAGCCAAGATTGGCATTCCACCATATATTTT. Encoded protein: CASSQDWHSTIYF.

This clone was counted once. V usage is TRBV5-1 and J usage is TRBJ2-2; the match to TRBD2 covers 11 bases. The CDR3 loop spans 16 amino acids. Germline lookup yields CDR1 SGHRS and CDR2 YFSETQ. After removal of 1 base from V and 5 bases from J, the junction contained 4 bases not matched to a gene. The CDR3 is CASSLMPSGRTGELFF. The DNA for the CDR3 is TGCGCCAGCAGCTTGATGCCTAGCGGGAGGACCGGGGAGCTGTTTTTT.

As DNA, the CDR3 is TGTGCCAGTAGCCTTACAGGGAACTATGGCTACACCTTC. Translating it yields CASSLTGNYGYTF. This chain uses TRBV19 with TRBJ1-2; the D gene is possibly TRBD1 (6 bases). This CDR3 has 13 amino acids. Germline CDR1 and CDR2: LNHDA and SQIVND (reference sequence). Trimming removed 6 bases from V and 2 bases from J, with 10 bases in between.

The chain links TRBV9 to TRBJ2-1; 7 positions match TRBD2. V was pared by 0 bases and J by 0 bases, with 3 bases of the junction left unmatched. Per the germline V gene, CDR1 is SGDLS and CDR2 is YYNGEE. The CDR3 totals 16 residues. The CDR3 bases are TGTGCCAGCAGCGTAGTCCTAGCGGACTCCTACAATGAGCAGTTCTTC. It translates to CASSVVLADSYNEQFF. The whole variable domain, remainder taken from reference TRBV9 and TRBJ2-1, is DSGVTQTPKHLITATGQRVTLRCSPRSGDLSVYWYQQSLDQGLQFLIQYYNGEERAKGNILERFSAQQFPDLHSELNLSSLELGDSALYFCASSVVLADSYNEQFFGPGTRLTVL.